The TCR beta chain described here comes from a study of OX40 agonist ivuxolimab in advanced cancers. Study-level background: The drug used for patients, ivuxolimab, was an agonistic anti-OX40 (CD134) antibody. In three patients, partial responses were observed, one with hepatocellular carcinoma and two with cutaneous melanoma. Notes on the study in general: Among T cells, CD8+ cells averaged more expanded clones than CD4+ cells. Some patients who did not respond also had low normalized T-cell clonal expansion.

The CDR3 has 17 residues. Trimming cost V 4 bases and J 8 bases; bases outside gene matches: 14. Germline V CDR1 and CDR2: SNHLY, FYNNEI. Generated by immunoSEQ multiplex PCR, the TCRdb table keeps only in-frame clones and is missing some. This sample has 30,000 or so clones, with just over 90% found just once. A note on this clone: Its specificity is unknown.

This TCR derives from an adult with an advanced solid tumor such as melanoma, head and neck, liver or kidney cancer. The rearrangement joins TRBV2 to TRBJ1-4; 9 nucleotides align to TRBD1. Source: CD4+ or CD8+ T cells sorted from blood, taken in a trial of the OX40 agonist ivuxolimab. In DNA form, the CDR3 reads TGTGCCAGCAGTGGCCCGGGACAGGGAAGAACGCGGGAAAAACTGTTTTTT. The encoded protein is CASSGPGQGRTREKLFF.